Presented here are 11 T cell receptor beta chains from one specimen sequenced in a study of OX40 agonist ivuxolimab in advanced cancers. Generated by immunoSEQ multiplex PCR, the TCRdb table keeps only in-frame clones and is missing some. The repertoire holds about 58,000 clones, with less than 90% as singletons. The sample was CD4+ or CD8+ T cells sorted from blood, taken in a trial of the OX40 agonist ivuxolimab. The receptors here all came from an adult with an advanced solid tumor such as melanoma, head and neck, liver or kidney cancer.

This clone was seen more than once but under ten times. This chain uses TRBV7-2 with TRBJ2-1; 7 positions match TRBD2. Per the germline V gene, CDR1 is SGHTA and CDR2 is FQGNSA. The CDR3 covers 14 residues. The V and J ends lost 3 bases and 7 bases, in that order; junction bases with no gene match: 6. CDR3 DNA sequence: TGTGCCAGCAGCTTTGGCGGGAGTATAAATGAGCAGTTCTTC. It translates to CASSFGGSINEQFF.

V and J are TRBV29-1 and TRBJ2-3, with D unclear. Germline CDR1 is SQVTM and CDR2 is ANQGSEA. CDR3 length equals 13 residues. Trimming cost V 8 bases and J 2 bases, with 14 bases left between them. CDR3 sequence reads: CSLKGANTDTQYF. The CDR3 nucleotides are TGCAGCCTAAAAGGAGCCAACACAGATACGCAGTATTTT.

The gene calls are TRBV7-2 and TRBJ2-5, with TRBD2 identical over 8 bases. After removal of 2 bases from V and 2 bases from J, the junction contained 4 bases not matched to a gene. Per the germline V gene, CDR1 is SGHTA and CDR2 is FQGNSA. This CDR3 is 15 amino acids long. The CDR3 bases are TGTGCCAGCAGCTTAAGAGGGACTAGTCAAGAGACCCAGTACTTC. Encoded protein: CASSLRGTSQETQYF. The full variable domain, its missing parts supplied by reference TRBV7-2 and TRBJ2-5, is GAGVSQSPSNKVTEKGKDVELRCDPISGHTALYWYRQSLGQGLEFLIYFQGNSAPDKSGLPSDRFSAERTGGSVSTLTIQRTQQEDSAVYLCASSLRGTSQETQYFGPGTRLLVL.

The chain is built from TRBV27 and TRBJ2-5, with 7 nucleotides matching TRBD2. Germline trimming cut 2 bases from V and 2 bases from J; bases unmatched to any gene: 14. Per the germline V gene, CDR1 is MNHEY and CDR2 is SMNVEV (reference sequence). The CDR3 has 18 residues. CDR3 region: CASSLGPGSGLKQETQYF. The CDR3 DNA is TGTGCCAGCAGTTTAGGTCCGGGTAGCGGGTTAAAGCAAGAGACCCAGTACTTC.

The chain joins TRBV9 to TRBJ1-5; TRBD1 matches at 11 bases. J lost 7 bases, V lost 3 bases, and 6 bases had no gene match. This CDR3 region has 15 residues. Germline loops: CDR1 SGDLS, CDR2 YYNGEE. In nucleotides, the CDR3 is TGTGCCAGCAGCGGGACAGGGGGCGTGGGGCAGCCCCAGCATTTT. It encodes CASSGTGGVGQPQHF.

The chain uses TRBV18 and TRBJ2-3; D uncertain. V was trimmed by 6 bases and J by 5 bases, leaving 6 bases between them. CDR1 is KGHSH, CDR2 LQKENI, per germline. CDR3 size: 11 residues. In DNA form, the CDR3 reads TGTGCCAGCTCCCAAGGAGATACGCAGTATTTT. Translating gives CASSQGDTQYF.

This chain connects TRBV27 to TRBJ1-4; D not certain. CDR1 and CDR2 (germline): MNHEY, SMNVEV (reference sequence). The CDR3 is made up of 14 amino acids. V gave up 8 bases and J gave up 8 bases, with 18 bases separating them. Written as DNA, the CDR3 is TGTGCCAGCGGATCTAGGGTCGGGTCGGAAAAACTGTTTTTT. It specifies CASGSRVGSEKLFF.

The V and J genes are TRBV18 and TRBJ2-1, with 15 bases aligning to TRBD2. CDR1 KGHSH and CDR2 LQKENI come from the germline V gene. The CDR3 is 18 amino acids. The V and J ends lost 3 bases and 0 bases, in that order; junction bases with no gene match: 3. CDR3 residues: CASSPGLAGGGSYNEQFF. The DNA of the CDR3 is TGTGCCAGCTCACCCGGACTAGCGGGAGGGGGCTCCTACAATGAGCAGTTCTTC. Full variable domain (remainder filled in from reference TRBV18 and TRBJ2-1): NAGVMQNPRHLVRRRGQEARLRCSPMKGHSHVYWYRQLPEEGLKFMVYLQKENIIDESGMPKERFSAEFPKEGPSILRIQQVVRGDSAAYFCASSPGLAGGGSYNEQFFGPGTRLTVL.

V and J are TRBV19 and TRBJ1-3; no reliable D call. V was shortened by 5 bases and J by 4 bases, with 12 bases between the two germline ends. The CDR3 has 14 amino acids. Germline CDR1 LNHDA, CDR2 SQIVND (reference sequence). The CDR3 spells CASSEALAGNTIYF. In nucleotides, the CDR3 is TGTGCCAGTAGTGAAGCTCTGGCCGGAAACACCATATATTTT. The variable domain in full, with the rest retrieved from reference TRBV19 and TRBJ1-3, is DGGITQSPKYLFRKEGQNVTLSCEQNLNHDAMYWYRQDPGQGLRLIYYSQIVNDFQKGDIAEGYSVSREKKESFPLTVTSAQKNPTAFYLCASSEALAGNTIYFGEGSWLTVV.

The chain couples TRBV6-5 to TRBJ2-7; D call uncertain. V was clipped by 6 bases and J by 6 bases, with 9 bases between them. Germline assignment: CDR1 MNHEY and CDR2 SVGAGI. The CDR3 is 11 amino acids. In DNA form, the CDR3 reads TGTGCCAGCAGCCACCGGGCCGAGCAGTACTTC. It translates to CASSHRAEQYF.

The V call is TRBV7-2, the J call TRBJ2-7; unclear D gene. From germline, CDR1 is SGHTA and CDR2 FQGNSA. Deletions cut 1 base from V and 1 base from J, with 11 bases between. This CDR3 comprises 15 residues. CDR3 sequence reads: CASSLGTTASYEQYF. In DNA, the CDR3 is TGTGCCAGCAGCTTAGGGACGACGGCGTCCTACGAGCAGTACTTC.